What follows are 10 T cell receptor beta chains derived from one specimen sequenced in a study of blood T cells in healthy people across ages. The second PCR ran about 6 to 12 cycles with a sample-barcoded 5' primer and J-beta primers. TCRdb called the 5' RACE reads again in MiXCR, with one record for every CDR3 protein. The sample lists hundreds of thousands of distinct CDR3 sequences, about 30% occurring once. Sequencing was done on a sample of blood. The origin of the receptors is a woman older than 75 in good health.

This clonotype was found many times. The chain has TRBV28 and TRBJ2-7, with 9 bases that match TRBD1. The junction had 4 bases not matched to a gene; V was cut back by 8 bases and J by 2 bases. The CDR3 has 13 amino acids. CDR1 and CDR2 from the germline V gene are MDHEN and SYDVKM. The CDR3 reads CASGYRGPYEQYF. In nucleotides, the CDR3 is TGTGCCAGCGGATACAGGGGGCCCTACGAGCAGTACTTC. The whole variable domain, filled in from reference TRBV28 and TRBJ2-7, reads DVKVTQSSRYLVKRTGEKVFLECVQDMDHENMFWYRQDPGLGLRLIYFSYDVKMKEKGDIPEGYSVSREKKERFSLILESASTNQTSMYLCASGYRGPYEQYFGPGTRLTVT.

This clonotype was counted a few times. This clone may be a read error of a much larger clone one base away. The rearrangement joins TRBV7-3 to TRBJ2-7; D remains unclear. Deletions cut 5 bases from V and 7 bases from J, with 15 bases between. CDR1 SGHTA and CDR2 FQGTGA come from the germline V gene. This CDR3 has 13 amino acids. CDR3 sequence reads: CASSRAEYNEQYF. The CDR3 DNA reads TGTGCCAGCAGCCGTGCGGAGTACAATGAGCAGTACTTC.

This clonotype was picked up many times. The chain has TRBV3-1 and TRBJ1-2, with D unclear. The CDR3 covers 13 residues. Germline assignment: CDR1 LGHDT and CDR2 YNNKEL (reference sequence). The V gene lost 3 bases and the J gene lost 8 bases, with 13 bases spanning the gap. The CDR3 is CASSHDGLRGYTF. Written as DNA, the CDR3 is TGTGCCAGCAGCCACGACGGTCTTCGGGGCTACACCTTC.

The chain joins TRBV7-3 to TRBJ2-4; perhaps TRBD1 as D (6 bases). There are 14 residues in the CDR3. Germline V gene sequence: CDR1 SGHTA, CDR2 FQGTGA. V was trimmed by 4 bases and J by 8 bases, leaving 15 bases between them. The chain's CDR3 is CASSSAWGLDIQYF. CDR3 in DNA: TGTGCCAGCAGCTCTGCATGGGGGCTAGACATTCAGTACTTC.

V usage is TRBV20-1 and J usage is TRBJ1-2; no reliable D call. This CDR3 is 17 amino acids long. Trimming left V 0 bases short and J 4 bases short, with 21 bases between. Germline CDR1 reads DFQATT; CDR2 reads SNEGSKA (reference sequence). The CDR3 reads CSARDPQSSLISYGYTF. Written as DNA, the CDR3 is TGCAGTGCTAGAGATCCCCAGTCATCCCTTATTAGCTATGGCTACACCTTC.

This clonotype was counted a few times. This chain uses TRBV11-2 with TRBJ1-6; D may be TRBD1 (6 bases). The CDR3 runs 15 residues. Looked up from germline, CDR1 is SGHAT and CDR2 is FQNNGV. V lost 3 bases and J lost 7, with 13 bases in between. CDR3 sequence (DNA): TGTGCCAGCAGCTTTCAGGGGTTGCGAAATTCACCCCTCCACTTT. Residues: CASSFQGLRNSPLHF. Full variable domain (rest looked up from reference TRBV11-2 and TRBJ1-6): EAGVAQSPRYKIIEKRQSVAFWCNPISGHATLYWYQQILGQGPKLLIQFQNNGVVDDSQLPKDRFSAERLKGVDSTLKIQPAKLEDSAVYLCASSFQGLRNSPLHFGNGTRLTVT.

This clonotype has a count of ten or more. V and J are TRBV5-1 and TRBJ1-1, with TRBD1 matching over 10 bases. V lost 4 bases, J lost 4 bases, and 7 bases stayed unmatched. CDR3 size: 15 residues. CDR1 and CDR2 (germline): SGHRS, YFSETQ. CDR3 sequence: CASSPWDRGVTEAFF. In DNA form, the CDR3 reads TGCGCCAGCAGCCCGTGGGACAGGGGAGTCACTGAAGCTTTCTTT. Together with reference TRBV5-1 and TRBJ1-1, the CDR3 gives the full variable domain: KAGVTQTPRYLIKTRGQQVTLSCSPISGHRSVSWYQQTPGQGLQFLFEYFSETQRNKGNFPGRFSGRQFSNSRSEMNVSTLELGDSALYLCASSPWDRGVTEAFFGQGTRLTVV.

This clonotype was found many times. The chain employs TRBV27 and TRBJ2-1, with D perhaps matching TRBD2 (5 bases). This CDR3 comprises 16 residues. Trimming took off 5 bases at V and 7 bases at J, with 21 bases between the two ends. Germline CDR1 reads MNHEY; CDR2 reads SMNVEV (reference sequence). CDR3 protein: CASSPKSGIQSNEQFF. DNA for the CDR3: TGTGCCAGCAGTCCAAAAAGCGGAATACAATCGAATGAGCAGTTCTTC.

This clonotype has a handful of counts. The chain carries TRBV7-6 and TRBJ2-2, with D unclear. CDR3 size: 15 residues. CDR1 SGHVS and CDR2 FNYEAQ come from the germline V gene. V lost 1 base to trimming and J lost 0 bases, with 6 bases between them. CDR3 in amino acids: CASSLGHSNTGELFF. The CDR3 DNA is TGTGCCAGCAGCTTAGGACACTCGAACACCGGGGAGCTGTTTTTT. Filled out from reference TRBV7-6 and TRBJ2-2, the complete variable domain reads GAGVSQSPRYKVTKRGQDVALRCDPISGHVSLYWYRQALGQGPEFLTYFNYEAQQDKSGLPNDRFSAERPEGSISTLTIQRTEQRDSAMYRCASSLGHSNTGELFFGEGSRLTVL.

The sample holds many counts of this clonotype. The DNA for the CDR3 is TGCAGTGCTAGTGGGACAGGGGATTATTCTTTGAATGAGCAGTTCTTC. Translating gives CSASGTGDYSLNEQFF. The chain uses TRBV20-1 and TRBJ2-1, with TRBD1 matching over 10 bases. J was trimmed by 7 bases and V by 3 bases; bases with no gene match: 12. CDR1 DFQATT and CDR2 SNEGSKA come from the germline V gene (reference sequence). The CDR3 has 16 amino acids.